This entry concerns a single T cell receptor beta chain. The source of the sample is a study of blood T cell repertoires in COVID-19. Study information: The samples span acute and convalescent COVID-19 from the United States, Italy and Spain. PBMCs, B-cell-depleted T cells, or T cells were the source of the cDNA or gDNA that made up the material.

The CDR3 runs to 16 residues. Germline values: CDR1 SGHVS, CDR2 FQNEAQ. Trimming at V came to 5 bases and at J to 4 bases, leaving 7 bases not matched to a gene. Original processing notes: Cell counts per sample came from amplifying reference gene primers. Assay used: immunoSEQ multiplex PCR; TCRdb lists only in-frame clones, some missing. The DNA gave D and trimming, while V, J and clone size come from that table. The data hold about 95,000 clones, with around nine tenths observed a single time. This chain links TRBV7-8 with TRBJ2-1, with 11 bases that match TRBD2. The sequenced sample consisted of peripheral blood. The source is a woman in her forties or fifties in a cohort sampled during active COVID-19. CDR3 sequence: CASSVSGLAVYNEQFF. DNA for the CDR3: TGTGCCAGCAGCGTCTCGGGACTAGCGGTGTACAATGAGCAGTTCTTC.